What follows are 32 T cell receptor beta chains derived from one specimen sequenced in a study of CD8 T cells in ankylosing spondylitis. TCRdb recomputed calls from the 5' RACE reads with MiXCR, one row per CDR3 protein. This sample has fewer than 450,000 distinct CDR3 sequences, with 15% to 20% found just once. Which antigens these TCRs recognize remains unknown. Regarding the study as a whole: Fewer than 10 highly homologous variants made up a TCR beta motif that seemed to typify ankylosing spondylitis blood.

The source material was blood, either unsorted or a sorted T cell fraction (not recorded which). These receptors were collected from a male donor with ankylosing spondylitis.

The chain employs TRBV18 and TRBJ2-1; 7 bases fit TRBD1. Trimming at V came to 1 base and at J to 9 bases, leaving 6 bases not matched to a gene. Germline CDR1 is KGHSH and CDR2 is LQKENI. The CDR3 is 14 amino acids. The CDR3 nucleotides are TGTGCCAGCTCACCACAAGGACAGGTCGTTGAGCAGTTCTTC. It encodes CASSPQGQVVEQFF.

A few counts support this clonotype. The genes are TRBV5-5 and TRBJ2-7; D unresolved. Germline V gene data show CDR1 as SGHKS and CDR2 as YYEKEE (reference sequence). The CDR3 covers 15 residues. V was trimmed by 0 bases and J by 6 bases, leaving 16 bases between them. CDR3 bases: TGTGCCAGCAGCTTGGTGTTTGGTTCGCCGGGCGAGCAGTACTTC. Protein product: CASSLVFGSPGEQYF.

The table lists this clonotype with many counts. The chain is built from TRBV5-1 and TRBJ2-1; 11 nucleotides align to TRBD2. The CDR3 is 15 amino acids. Losses at the gene ends were 3 bases for V and 8 bases for J; bases not matched to a gene: 7. Germline CDR1 reads SGHRS; CDR2 reads YFSETQ. The CDR3 is CASSSSGGFADEQFF. The CDR3 nucleotides read TGCGCCAGCAGCTCTAGCGGGGGGTTTGCCGATGAGCAGTTCTTC.

This clonotype was observed a handful of times. The V gene is TRBV5-1, the J gene TRBJ1-3; unclear D gene. CDR3 length: 16 amino acids. V was shortened by 3 bases and J by 0 bases, with 13 bases between the two germline ends. Germline CDR1 SGHRS, CDR2 YFSETQ. CDR3 bases: TGCGCCAGCAGCTCAGGACTTCCGAGCTCTGGAAACACCATATATTTT. Amino acid sequence: CASSSGLPSSGNTIYF.

In this sample, this clonotype turned up a few times. V usage is TRBV20-1 and J usage is TRBJ2-7, with a weak D call TRBD2 (6 bases). Germline CDR1 and CDR2: DFQATT and SNEGSKA (reference sequence). This CDR3 contains 15 residues. V lost 2 bases to trimming and J lost 0 bases, with 14 bases between them. The CDR3 bases are TGCAGTGCTAGACCCACTAGCTGGTACTCCTACGAGCAGTACTTC. This codes for CSARPTSWYSYEQYF.

The sample holds a few counts of this clonotype. CDR3 coding DNA: TGTGCCATCAGTGGAGTGGGGGCAGATACGCAGTATTTT. It translates to CAISGVGADTQYF. The chain carries TRBV10-3 and TRBJ2-3; possibly TRBD1 or TRBD2 for D (5 bases each). V lost 4 bases and J 4 bases, leaving 9 bases between the germline ends. The CDR3 has 13 residues. Germline CDR1 and CDR2: ENHRY and SYGVKD.

This clonotype has ten or more counts. The rearrangement joins TRBV7-8 to TRBJ2-1; 13 nucleotides agree with TRBD2. Germline V gene data show CDR1 as SGHVS and CDR2 as FQNEAQ. The CDR3 has 16 residues. Trimming removed 0 bases from V and 12 bases from J; junction bases left unmatched: 8. In nucleotides, the CDR3 is TGTGCCAGCAGCTTAGCAACTAGCGGGGGGGCAGGGGTGCAGTTCTTC. Translating it yields CASSLATSGGAGVQFF.

This CDR3 is CASSLNRGTNTGELFF. CDR3 nucleotide sequence: TGCGCCAGCAGCTTAAACAGGGGTACCAACACCGGGGAGCTGTTTTTT. This sequence joins TRBV5-1 and TRBJ2-2; 7 nucleotides agree with TRBD1. CDR3 length: 16 residues. With V trimmed by 2 bases and J by 2 bases, 6 bases remained unmatched. The germline CDR1 and CDR2 sequences are SGHRS and YFSETQ. Supplemented by reference TRBV5-1 and TRBJ2-2, the full variable domain reads KAGVTQTPRYLIKTRGQQVTLSCSPISGHRSVSWYQQTPGQGLQFLFEYFSETQRNKGNFPGRFSGRQFSNSRSEMNVSTLELGDSALYLCASSLNRGTNTGELFFGEGSRLTVL.

This chain joins TRBV29-1 and TRBJ1-1; possibly TRBD1 for D (6 bases). The CDR3 loop spans 13 amino acids. Germline V CDR1 and CDR2: SQVTM, ANQGSEA. The V and J ends lost 4 bases and 1 base respectively, with 10 bases between them. This chain's CDR3 is CSVAYRENTEAFF. In DNA, the CDR3 is TGCAGCGTTGCTTACAGGGAGAACACTGAAGCTTTCTTT.

The sample holds many counts of this clonotype. The chain employs TRBV29-1 and TRBJ1-2; 8 positions match TRBD1. With 0 bases clipped from V and 5 bases from J, the junction kept 2 bases outside the gene matches. The CDR3 is 13 residues long. CDR1 SQVTM and CDR2 ANQGSEA come from the germline V gene. CDR3: CSVEDRQGYGYTF. The CDR3 region has the DNA TGCAGCGTTGAAGACCGACAGGGGTATGGCTACACCTTC.

The CDR3 DNA reads TGTGCCAGCACCCAATCAAGCGGGAGGGCCTACGAGCAGTACTTC. Its protein is CASTQSSGRAYEQYF. The chain employs TRBV27 and TRBJ2-7; 10 nucleotides agree with TRBD2. V dropped 7 bases and J dropped 2; count of bases not matched to a gene: 8. Germline lookup yields CDR1 MNHEY and CDR2 SMNVEV (reference sequence). This CDR3 spans 15 amino acids.

This chain connects TRBV4-2 to TRBJ2-7; 9 bases align to TRBD1. J was trimmed by 4 bases and V by 2 bases; bases with no gene match: 3. In germline, CDR1 is LGHNA, CDR2 YNFKEQ. This CDR3 spans 14 amino acids. The CDR3 spells CASSQRDRVYEQYF. The CDR3 bases are TGTGCCAGCAGCCAACGGGACAGGGTATACGAGCAGTACTTC.

This clonotype has only a few counts. The chain links TRBV7-2 to TRBJ2-7, with D maybe TRBD2 (5 bases). V was cut by 5 bases and J by 7 bases, with 15 bases left in between. The CDR3 totals 13 residues. Germline V lookup: CDR1 SGHTA, CDR2 FQGNSA. This chain's CDR3 is CASSPLRVREQYF. The CDR3 bases are TGTGCCAGCAGCCCTTTGAGGGTACGGGAGCAGTACTTC.

The chain is built from TRBV7-8 and TRBJ1-5; 7 bases map to TRBD1. The length of the CDR3 is 16 residues. Germline loops: CDR1 SGHVS, CDR2 FQNEAQ. J lost 4 bases, V lost 6 bases, and 12 bases had no gene match. The CDR3 reads CASREGQWNLNQPQHF. The CDR3 nucleotides read TGTGCCAGCAGAGAGGGACAGTGGAACTTAAATCAGCCCCAGCATTTT.

This clonotype was picked up many times. CDR3 amino acids: CASSRASGRLNEQFF. CDR3 sequence (DNA): TGTGCCAGCAGCCGGGCTAGCGGGAGACTCAATGAGCAGTTCTTC. The chain recombines TRBV7-2 with TRBJ2-1, with 10 bases aligning to TRBD2. Germline lookup yields CDR1 SGHTA and CDR2 FQGNSA. With 5 bases clipped from V and 6 bases from J, the junction kept 7 bases outside the gene matches. The length of the CDR3 is 15 residues.

V gene TRBV11-2 combines with J gene TRBJ2-5; 9 bases agree with TRBD2. This CDR3 region has 16 residues. V was clipped by 2 bases and J by 1 base; unmatched bases: 5. CDR1 and CDR2 (germline): SGHAT, FQNNGV. The CDR3 coding sequence is TGTGCCAGCAGCTTATCCCTAGCGGGGTTCCAAGAGACCCAGTACTTC. Amino acid sequence: CASSLSLAGFQETQYF.

The chain has TRBV29-1 and TRBJ2-7, with 7 bases matching TRBD1. Germline lookup yields CDR1 SQVTM and CDR2 ANQGSEA. The CDR3 is 16 amino acids. J lost 5 bases, V lost 4 bases, and 17 bases had no gene match. CDR3 amino acids: CSVVWGPGTALHEQYF. For the CDR3, the DNA is TGCAGCGTTGTGTGGGGCCCTGGGACAGCCCTGCACGAGCAGTACTTC.

The V gene is TRBV9, the J gene TRBJ2-2, with 7 bases fitting TRBD1. The junction had 13 bases not matched to a gene; V was cut back by 4 bases and J by 1 base. CDR3 size: 18 residues. CDR1 SGDLS and CDR2 YYNGEE come from the germline V gene. Here the CDR3 reads CASSTHSGGAKNTGELFF. In DNA form, the CDR3 reads TGTGCCAGCAGCACCCATTCAGGGGGAGCTAAGAACACCGGGGAGCTGTTTTTT.

V and J are TRBV6-4 and TRBJ2-3; D might be TRBD2 (5 bases). Per germline, CDR1 MRHNA and CDR2 SNTAGT. CDR3 length: 13 residues. V was clipped by 5 bases and J by 6 bases, with 12 bases between them. The CDR3 here is CASSLRTRDTQYF. As DNA, the CDR3 is TGTGCCAGCAGTCTACGGACTCGGGATACGCAGTATTTT.

This clonotype appeared a few times. V gene TRBV5-1 combines with J gene TRBJ1-1; no reliable D call. With 2 bases removed from V and 4 bases from J, the gap between germline ends came to 15 bases. The V gene's germline CDR1 is SGHRS and CDR2 YFSETQ. The CDR3 is 15 amino acids. The CDR3 loop is CASSFGSPGITEAFF. Here the CDR3 DNA reads TGCGCCAGCAGCTTTGGTTCCCCCGGTATCACTGAAGCTTTCTTT.

The chain joins TRBV7-3 to TRBJ2-2, with D unresolved. There are 13 residues in the CDR3. In germline, CDR1 is SGHTA, CDR2 FQGTGA. V was clipped by 2 bases and J by 7 bases, with 8 bases between them. CDR3 residues: CASSLVSIGELFF. Written as DNA, the CDR3 is TGTGCCAGCAGCTTAGTCAGCATCGGGGAGCTGTTTTTT.

The genes are TRBV4-1 and TRBJ2-3, with 11 positions matching TRBD2. The CDR3 consists of 17 residues. V trimming: 5 bases; J trimming: 6 bases; junction bases outside the gene matches: 13. Germline V CDR1 and CDR2: MGHRA, YSYEKL. The CDR3 DNA reads TGCGCCAGCAGCGCCCGTGAAACTAGCGGGGGTTCCGATACGCAGTATTTT. Translation gives CASSARETSGGSDTQYF.

This clonotype turned up a few times. V usage is TRBV3-1 and J usage is TRBJ2-2, with TRBD2 matching 9 bases. V dropped 3 bases and J dropped 4; count of bases not matched to a gene: 9. This CDR3 spans 17 amino acids. Germline CDR1 LGHDT, CDR2 YNNKEL (reference sequence). CDR3 loop: CASSQGLAGSGTGELFF. The CDR3, as DNA: TGTGCCAGCAGCCAGGGACTAGCAGGGTCGGGCACCGGGGAGCTGTTTTTT.

V usage is TRBV3-1 and J usage is TRBJ1-2; D may be TRBD1 (6 bases). The germline V and J ends were trimmed by 2 bases and 8 bases, with 12 bases remaining between them. Germline values: CDR1 LGHDT, CDR2 YNNKEL (reference sequence). The CDR3 totals 13 residues. CDR3 residues: CASSQRGAGGYTF. The DNA for the CDR3 is TGTGCCAGCAGCCAACGGGGGGCTGGAGGCTACACCTTC.

In DNA, the CDR3 is TGTGCCAGCTCACCGGATGGAGAATGGAACACTGAAGCTTTCTTT. This sequence encodes CASSPDGEWNTEAFF. The rearrangement uses TRBV18 and TRBJ1-1; no reliable D call. There are 15 residues in the CDR3. Germline V CDR1 and CDR2: KGHSH, LQKENI. V lost 3 bases, J lost 1 base, and 12 bases lay in between.

This clonotype was counted at least ten times. J is TRBJ2-1 and V is TRBV12-3 or TRBV12-4, with 8 bases fitting TRBD2. This CDR3 has 18 residues. V was clipped by 7 bases and J by 5 bases; unmatched bases: 19. The CDR3 DNA sequence: TGTGCCAGCATGGGGGTAGCGGGAACCCGGCCGGTAAACAATGAGCAGTTCTTC. Translation: CASMGVAGTRPVNNEQFF.

This clonotype was seen a few times. This rearrangement joins TRBV6-2 or TRBV6-3 to TRBJ2-2; D remains ambiguous. V was clipped by 7 bases and J by 1 base, with 10 bases between them. Germline CDR1 MNHEY, CDR2 SVGEGT. The CDR3 contains 14 residues. CDR3 sequence: CASNTLGNTGELFF. In DNA form, the CDR3 reads TGTGCCAGCAATACCTTAGGGAACACCGGGGAGCTGTTTTTT.

The chain links TRBV12-3 or TRBV12-4 to TRBJ2-7, with TRBD2 identical over 11 bases. J was trimmed by 8 bases and V by 3 bases; bases with no gene match: 9. CDR3 size: 15 residues. CDR3 sequence: CASSFASGRPSKQYF. As DNA, the CDR3 is TGTGCCAGCAGTTTTGCTAGCGGGAGGCCCTCGAAGCAGTACTTC.

This chain links TRBV6-2 or TRBV6-3 with TRBJ1-5; D gene uncertain. V gave up 4 bases and J gave up 1 base, with 23 bases separating them. This CDR3 comprises 19 residues. Germline V gene data show CDR1 as MNHEY and CDR2 as SVGEGT. The CDR3 here is CASSLALSPAGRSNQPQHF. The CDR3 coding sequence is TGTGCCAGCAGTTTGGCTTTGTCCCCAGCGGGCCGGAGCAATCAGCCCCAGCATTTT.

The chain uses TRBV5-1 and TRBJ2-1; TRBD1 matches 9 bases. Per the germline V gene, CDR1 is SGHRS and CDR2 is YFSETQ. V gave up 5 bases and J gave up 7 bases; unmatched junction bases: 4. The CDR3 contains 13 residues. CDR3 residues: CASSTGTGNEQFF. The CDR3 DNA sequence: TGCGCCAGCAGTACCGGGACAGGGAATGAGCAGTTCTTC. The entire variable domain, with the rest obtained from reference TRBV5-1 and TRBJ2-1, is as follows: KAGVTQTPRYLIKTRGQQVTLSCSPISGHRSVSWYQQTPGQGLQFLFEYFSETQRNKGNFPGRFSGRQFSNSRSEMNVSTLELGDSALYLCASSTGTGNEQFFGPGTRLTVL.

This clonotype was counted many times. V is TRBV12-3 or TRBV12-4 and J is TRBJ2-5; possible D gene TRBD1, 6 bases. The length of the CDR3 is 18 residues. V gave up 5 bases and J gave up 4 bases, with 26 bases separating them. CDR3 sequence (DNA): TGTGCCAGCAGTCGCCTCAGGAAACAGGGTCCAGTTCCAGAGACCCAGTACTTC. Its translation: CASSRLRKQGPVPETQYF.

The CDR3 coding sequence is TGTGCCAGCAGCCAAGATGCATCCCTTTCCAGCACAGATACGCAGTATTTT. Protein sequence: CASSQDASLSSTDTQYF. V and J are TRBV4-2 and TRBJ2-3; no firm D call. V gave up 0 bases and J gave up 0 bases, with 13 bases separating them. CDR3 length: 17 amino acids. Germline CDR1 reads LGHNA; CDR2 reads YNFKEQ.